The TCR beta chain described here comes from a study of CD8 T cells in ankylosing spondylitis. Overall study results and limits: Reactive arthritis synovial fluid and blood were previously reported to contain some motif variants. Disease-linked clones, CD8+, were relatively rare in peripheral blood. Characteristic, it appeared, of ankylosing spondylitis blood was a TCR beta motif of eight highly homologous variants.

By quantitative 5'-RACE with molecular barcodes, the TCR beta libraries were made. From the 5' RACE reads, TCRdb called clonotypes with MiXCR, one entry per CDR3 protein. The sample shows fewer than 450,000 distinct CDR3 sequences, more than 15% of them seen only once. This clonotype has a handful of counts. What it binds is unknown. Deletions cut 1 base from V and 1 base from J, with 8 bases between. Germline assignment: CDR1 DFQATT and CDR2 SNEGSKA (reference sequence). The CDR3 is made up of 14 amino acids. The sequenced sample consisted of blood, either unsorted or a sorted T cell fraction (not recorded which). This sequence was found in a male donor with ankylosing spondylitis. The chain links TRBV20-1 to TRBJ1-5; possible D gene TRBD1, 6 bases. CDR3 in amino acids: CSARADRSNQPQHF. The DNA for the CDR3 is TGCAGTGCTAGAGCTGACAGGAGCAATCAGCCCCAGCATTTT.